These 10 T cell receptor beta chains originate from one sample sequenced in a study of blood T cell repertoires in COVID-19. Profiling relied on immunoSEQ multiplex PCR, and the TCRdb table lists in-frame clones only, not all of them. This table holds roughly 150,000 clones, around 89% found once. Sequencing was done on a sample of peripheral blood. Receptors were obtained from a man in his fifties or sixties with acute or convalescent COVID-19.

The chain uses TRBV5-1 and TRBJ1-6, with D perhaps matching TRBD1 (6 bases). Between the trimmed V and J ends, which lost 2 bases and 0 bases, there was a span of 6 bases. This CDR3 has 15 amino acids. Germline assignment: CDR1 SGHRS and CDR2 YFSETQ. This CDR3 reads CASSLGGSYNSPLHF. The CDR3 bases are TGCGCCAGCAGCTTAGGGGGCTCCTATAATTCACCCCTCCACTTT. Full variable domain (remainder filled in from reference TRBV5-1 and TRBJ1-6): KAGVTQTPRYLIKTRGQQVTLSCSPISGHRSVSWYQQTPGQGLQFLFEYFSETQRNKGNFPGRFSGRQFSNSRSEMNVSTLELGDSALYLCASSLGGSYNSPLHFGNGTRLTVT.

V usage is TRBV5-1 and J usage is TRBJ1-5; D gene unclear. CDR1 is SGHRS, CDR2 YFSETQ, per germline. The CDR3 has 15 residues. Trimming cost V 0 bases and J 2 bases, with 9 bases left between them. As DNA, the CDR3 is TGCGCCAGCAGCTTGGATTTCGCAGGCAATCAGCCCCAGCATTTT. Translating it yields CASSLDFAGNQPQHF.

The chain uses TRBV19 and TRBJ1-2; D possibly corresponds to TRBD1 (5 bases). CDR3 length equals 15 residues. V was clipped by 6 bases and J by 4 bases, with 18 bases between them. From germline, CDR1 is LNHDA and CDR2 SQIVND (reference sequence). The CDR3 coding sequence is TGTGCCAGTAGCCGCGTAATAAGGGGACTCTATGGCTACACCTTC. Encoded protein: CASSRVIRGLYGYTF.

The genes are TRBV5-1 and TRBJ2-3; D uncertain. The germline V gene encodes CDR1 SGHRS and CDR2 YFSETQ. V shed 0 bases and J shed 2 bases, with 16 bases lying between them. CDR3 length: 17 amino acids. The CDR3 DNA reads TGCGCCAGCAGCTTGGATTCTCCCTCCGTCCCCACAGATACGCAGTATTTT. Translation gives CASSLDSPSVPTDTQYF.

The chain combines TRBV7-9 with TRBJ1-1, with TRBD1 matching over 7 bases. V shed 0 bases, J shed 6 bases, and the junction held 7 bases outside the gene matches. Germline CDR1 SEHNR, CDR2 FQNEAQ (reference sequence). The length of the CDR3 is 15 residues. The CDR3 reads CASSLARERGPEAFF. As DNA, the CDR3 is TGTGCCAGCAGCTTAGCGAGGGAGAGGGGGCCTGAAGCTTTCTTT.

This clone has just one count. The CDR3 region has the DNA TGCGCCAGCAGCTTGGAGGCAGGCTCTGGAAACACCATATATTTT. Residues: CASSLEAGSGNTIYF. V usage is TRBV5-1 and J usage is TRBJ1-3, with unresolved D. CDR1 is SGHRS and CDR2 is YFSETQ in the germline V gene. The CDR3 runs to 15 residues. V shed 0 bases and J shed 0 bases, with 7 bases lying between them.

The J gene is TRBJ2-2, the V gene TRBV5-5; perhaps TRBD2 as D (6 bases). Germline CDR1 SGHKS, CDR2 YYEKEE (reference sequence). Trimming stripped 0 bases from V and 4 bases from J, with 16 bases between. The CDR3 is made up of 17 amino acids. Here the CDR3 reads CASSLERGSRSTGELFF. The CDR3 coding sequence is TGTGCCAGCAGCTTGGAACGGGGGTCGAGGAGCACCGGGGAGCTGTTTTTT.

This clone was found once. The rearrangement joins TRBV19 to TRBJ1-5, with a tentative D call TRBD1 (6 bases). The CDR3 has 16 amino acids. In germline, CDR1 is LNHDA, CDR2 SQIVND (reference sequence). The germline V and J ends were trimmed by 8 bases and 6 bases, with 23 bases remaining between them. The CDR3 DNA is TGTGCCAGTGCTAGACAGGTGATCCGTGAAGGTCAGCCCCAGCATTTT. It encodes CASARQVIREGQPQHF.

The sample holds a few counts of this clone. The chain uses TRBV5-4 and TRBJ2-1; 8 bases align to TRBD2. V shed 2 bases and J 6 bases; nucleotides not matched to a gene: 4. Germline V gives CDR1 SGHNT, CDR2 YYREEE (reference sequence). This CDR3 spans 14 amino acids. The CDR3 region is CASSFSGGRNEQFF. The CDR3 bases are TGTGCCAGCAGCTTTTCGGGGGGGCGCAATGAGCAGTTCTTC.

This chain connects TRBV5-1 to TRBJ1-4, with D unclear. V dropped 5 bases and J dropped 0 bases, with 11 bases sitting between them. This CDR3 region has 15 residues. Germline CDR1 and CDR2: SGHRS and YFSETQ. In DNA form, the CDR3 reads TGCGCCAGCAGAATTCAGTCAGCAACTAATGAAAAACTGTTTTTT. This codes for CASRIQSATNEKLFF.